The present T cell receptor beta chain was sequenced within a study of blood T cells in healthy people across ages. Study-wide background: Capturing about one barcoded beta molecule per two T cells was achieved by template switching. General study points: Diversity of TCR beta correlated strongly with naive T cell percentage. The fall in TCR beta diversity per million T cells was roughly linear with age.

A second about 6 to 12 cycle PCR used barcoded and J-beta primers. Every molecule of cDNA carried a tag from a template-switch adaptor with 12 random nucleotides. In TCRdb, the 5' RACE reads were re-called with MiXCR into one record per CDR3 protein. This table has 800,000 to 900,000 distinct CDR3 sequences, under 80% appearing once. Concerning this clonotype: The antigen is undetermined.

Germline V gives CDR1 MGHRA, CDR2 YSYEKL. V dropped 1 base and J dropped 0 bases, with 10 bases sitting between them. CDR3 length: 15 residues. The sequence came from a man younger than 45 in good health. What was sequenced was blood. This chain joins TRBV4-1 and TRBJ2-7; D is undetermined. CDR3 in DNA: TGCGCCAGCAGCCAAGCCGTCGAGAGCTCCTACGAGCAGTACTTC. Translation gives CASSQAVESSYEQYF.